Detailed here is one T cell receptor (beta chain). The target antigen is unknown. The second PCR ran about 6 to 11 cycles with a sample-barcoded 5' primer and J-beta primers. A template-switch adaptor with 12 random nucleotides tagged each cDNA molecule. TCRdb fed the 5' RACE reads into MiXCR, producing one record per CDR3 protein. The sample shows some 940,000 distinct CDR3 sequences, 25% to 35% of them seen only once. This record comes from a study of blood T cells in healthy people across ages. Findings and limits, study-wide: Compared with aged donors, long-lived donors showed fewer expanded clones, suggesting selection.

In addition, the sample was reused for a study of T cells of mothers and their children. That paper adds: Each donor was one of three healthy Caucasian mothers or one of their six children. Barcodes for each sample and 2-4 random nucleotides were added by the M1S primer used in the second PCR.

This sequence was found in a woman aged 40-49 years in good health. Sequencing was done on a sample of blood.

As DNA, the CDR3 is TGTGCCAGCACCCTGGGGGGTTTGGGCAATCAGCCCCAGCATTTT. Amino acids: CASTLGGLGNQPQHF. V usage is TRBV12-3 or TRBV12-4 and J usage is TRBJ1-5, with D perhaps TRBD1 (5 bases). The CDR3 runs 15 residues. Trimming stripped 7 bases from V and 2 bases from J, with 15 bases between.